The rows below give T cell receptor beta chains drawn from one sample of a study of identical twins. MiXCR was run by TCRdb on the 5' RACE reads, yielding one entry per CDR3 protein. This table has approximately 500,000 distinct CDR3 sequences, 13% to 15% appearing once. These records were also assigned to another study, of yellow fever vaccine responses in identical twins.

Sequencing was carried out using CD4+ T cells sorted from blood. These receptors were taken from a woman aged 18-30 years in good health. CDR3s include the opening cysteine and the closing phenylalanine or tryptophan. A D gene is named only where the DNA matches it firmly. Size is stated for part of the rows, as once, few or many counts, or as a class when the clone is expanded.

j_call d_call v_call clone_size cdr3_aa cdr3_nt
TRBJ1-1 TRBD1 TRBV5-5 NA CASSSAGGHRWTEAFF TGTGCCAGCAGCTCGGCAGGGGGCCACCGTTGGACTGAAGCTTTCTTT
TRBJ2-2 TRBD1 TRBV28 NA CASRPMTGMNTGELFF TGTGCCAGCAGGCCAATGACAGGGATGAACACCGGGGAGCTGTTTTTT
TRBJ2-5 TRBD2 TRBV7-7 NA CASSPASGGVETQYF TGTGCCAGCAGCCCTGCCAGCGGGGGGGTGGAGACCCAGTACTTC
TRBJ2-7 TRBD2 TRBV28 NA CASSSGSSVENEQYF TGTGCCAGCAGTAGCGGGAGTTCCGTCGAGAACGAGCAGTACTTC
TRBJ2-1 NA TRBV18 NA CASSPPNQGYNEQFF TGTGCCAGCTCACCACCTAATCAAGGATACAATGAGCAGTTCTTC
TRBJ2-5 TRBD2 TRBV20-1 NA CSATRGSGIGETQYF TGCAGTGCTACCCGGGGTAGCGGGATCGGAGAGACCCAGTACTTC
TRBJ1-1 NA TRBV5-1 many CASNPAGLDTEAFF TGCGCCAGCAACCCAGCCGGGCTGGACACTGAAGCTTTCTTT
TRBJ2-7 TRBD2 TRBV14 NA CASSRSAGIPFYEQYF TGTGCCAGCAGCCGATCAGCGGGAATTCCTTTCTACGAGCAGTACTTC
TRBJ2-5 NA TRBV3-1 NA CASSQEGGIGTQYF TGTGCCAGCAGCCAAGAGGGGGGCATCGGGACCCAGTACTTC
TRBJ2-2 TRBD2 TRBV2 few CASSLRWGLAGLTGELFF TGTGCCAGCAGTCTTAGATGGGGACTAGCGGGCCTCACCGGGGAGCTGTTTTTT
TRBJ2-5 TRBD2 TRBV27 NA CASSLSGLTSRETQYF TGTGCCAGCAGTTTATCGGGACTGACTAGCCGAGAGACCCAGTACTTC
TRBJ2-1 TRBD1 TRBV5-1 few CASSSGQAHNEQFF TGCGCCAGCAGCTCGGGACAGGCTCACAATGAGCAGTTCTTC
TRBJ1-5 NA TRBV6-5 few CASSYSGANQPQHF TGTGCCAGCAGTTACTCGGGCGCCAATCAGCCCCAGCATTTT
TRBJ2-1 NA TRBV11-3 NA CASSLESGGNEQFF TGTGCCAGCAGCTTAGAGTCTGGGGGCAATGAGCAGTTCTTC
TRBJ2-5 TRBD2 TRBV5-6 NA CASSLPGLAQETQYF TGTGCCAGCAGCTTACCGGGACTAGCGCAAGAGACCCAGTACTTC
TRBJ2-4 NA TRBV27 NA CASSLSTMGAKNIQYF TGTGCCAGCAGTTTATCAACGATGGGGGCCAAAAACATTCAGTACTTC
TRBJ2-5 TRBD2 TRBV11-2 NA CASSLVVAGETQYF TGTGCCAGCAGCTTAGTAGTAGCGGGAGAGACCCAGTACTTC
TRBJ2-2 NA TRBV5-1 NA CARVPRAVRTPGSCFF NA
TRBJ2-7 NA TRBV9 NA CASSPWTNSYEQYF TGTGCCAGCAGCCCCTGGACTAACTCCTACGAGCAGTACTTC
TRBJ2-7 TRBD1 TRBV3-1 NA CASSRPGQNVGQYF TGTGCCAGCAGCCGCCCGGGACAGAATGTCGGGCAGTACTTC
TRBJ2-4 NA TRBV20-1 NA CSAQLGAKNIQYF TGCAGTGCACAATTAGGGGCCAAAAACATTCAGTACTTC
TRBJ2-7 TRBD2 TRBV3-1 NA CASSQEGTSGRFHYEQYF TGTGCCAGCAGCCAAGAGGGGACAAGCGGGAGGTTCCACTACGAGCAGTACTTC
TRBJ2-4 TRBD1 TRBV6-5 few CASSSGTGASSSIQYF TGTGCCAGCAGTTCAGGGACAGGGGCCAGCAGCAGCATTCAGTACTTC
TRBJ2-1 TRBD2 TRBV20-1 NA CSASVSRILAGVANNEQFF TGCAGTGCTAGCGTAAGCCGGATACTAGCGGGAGTAGCCAACAATGAGCAGTTCTTC
TRBJ2-5 TRBD2 TRBV7-9 few CASSLGLAGDQETQYF TGCGCCAGCAGCTTGGGTCTAGCGGGAGATCAAGAGACCCAGTACTTC
TRBJ2-3 NA TRBV11-2 few CASSLETARGKPSTDTQYF TGTGCCAGCAGCTTAGAAACCGCGCGGGGCAAACCTAGCACAGATACGCAGTATTTT
TRBJ1-2 NA TRBV5-1 NA CASSSSLDRYYGYTF TGCGCCAGCAGCTCGAGCTTGGACAGATACTATGGCTACACCTTC
TRBJ2-5 NA TRBV10-1 few CASSDGLNPQETQYF TGCGCCAGCAGTGACGGGTTAAATCCCCAAGAGACCCAGTACTTC
TRBJ2-5 TRBD1 TRBV19 NA CASSTRTGQETQYF TGTGCCAGTAGTACCCGGACAGGACAAGAGACCCAGTACTTC
TRBJ2-7 TRBD2 TRBV6-5 NA CASSYSTSAEYEQYF TGTGCCAGCAGTTACTCTACTAGCGCAGAATACGAGCAGTACTTC
TRBJ1-6 NA TRBV7-9 many CASSFSDSPLHF TGTGCCAGCAGCTTCAGCGATTCACCCCTCCACTTT
TRBJ2-5 TRBD1 TRBV24-1 NA CATSDPSGQGALETQYF TGTGCCACCAGTGATCCCTCGGGACAGGGGGCATTAGAGACCCAGTACTTC
TRBJ2-1 NA TRBV6-5 many CASSAGYNEQFF TGTGCCAGCAGTGCGGGGTACAATGAGCAGTTCTTC
TRBJ1-1 NA TRBV5-1 few CASSPGRGGKYSAFF TGCGCCAGCAGCCCGGGACGGGGTGGGAAATATTCAGCTTTCTTT
TRBJ1-2 TRBD1 TRBV5-1 many CASSPGTGPHNYGYTF TGCGCCAGCAGCCCTGGGACAGGGCCCCATAACTATGGCTACACCTTC
TRBJ2-6 TRBD1 TRBV20-1 NA CSARDMGQYNSGANVLTF TGCAGTGCTAGAGATATGGGACAGTATAACTCTGGGGCCAACGTCCTGACTTTC
TRBJ2-5 NA TRBV20-1 NA CSARSPRGETQYF TGCAGTGCTAGATCCCCACGGGGGGAGACCCAGTACTTC
TRBJ2-1 NA TRBV7-2 few CASSLTRTGQNEQFF TGTGCCAGCAGCCTGACTAGGACGGGTCAAAATGAGCAGTTCTTC
TRBJ1-3 NA TRBV7-7 NA CASSLGEPSSGNTIYF TGTGCCAGCAGCTTAGGGGAACCGAGCTCTGGAAACACCATATATTTT
TRBJ2-2 TRBD2 TRBV10-3 NA CAIRTSGRADTGELFF TGTGCCATCAGGACTAGCGGGAGGGCCGACACCGGGGAGCTGTTTTTT
TRBJ1-4 NA TRBV28 NA CASRQGGDEKLFF TGTGCCAGCAGGCAGGGAGGGGATGAAAAACTGTTTTTT
TRBJ2-2 NA TRBV3-1 few CASSRGTSGFGELFF TGTGCCAGCAGCAGGGGGACCTCGGGATTCGGGGAGCTGTTTTTT
TRBJ1-1 NA TRBV5-1 many CASSYGNTEAFF TGTGCCAGCAGTTATGGGAACACTGAAGCTTTCTTT
TRBJ2-1 TRBD2 TRBV7-2 many CASSLGASGYNEQFF TGTGCCAGCAGCTTAGGGGCTAGCGGCTACAATGAGCAGTTCTTC
TRBJ2-3 NA TRBV6-2/TRBV6-3 few CASSPTPGDTQYF TGTGCCAGCAGTCCAACCCCGGGAGATACGCAGTATTTT
TRBJ2-2 NA TRBV5-1 NA CASSLDQRGTGELFF TGCGCCAGCAGCTTGGACCAACGAGGCACCGGGGAGCTGTTTTTT
TRBJ1-6 TRBD1 TRBV7-8 few CASSLLGRTGGSYNSPLHF TGTGCCAGCAGCTTACTAGGGCGGACAGGGGGCTCCTATAATTCACCCCTCCACTTT
TRBJ1-6 NA TRBV2 NA CASSAQGPDNSPLHF TGTGCCAGCAGCGCACAGGGTCCGGATAATTCACCCCTCCACTTT
TRBJ1-1 NA TRBV5-1 NA CASSSLTLGTEAFF TGCGCCAGCAGCTCTCTTACACTGGGCACTGAAGCTTTCTTT
TRBJ2-7 TRBD2 TRBV7-9 few CASSNPRTSGYEQYF TGTGCCAGCAGCAATCCTCGGACTAGCGGCTACGAGCAGTACTTC
TRBJ2-1 TRBD2 TRBV12-3/TRBV12-4 few CASSRTSGTIEEQFF TGTGCCAGCAGTCGGACTAGCGGGACGATAGAGGAGCAGTTCTTC
TRBJ2-5 NA TRBV2 many CASSAIPRQETQYF TGTGCCAGCAGCGCTATCCCCAGGCAAGAGACCCAGTACTTC
TRBJ2-2 NA TRBV5-4 NA CASSFARGDTGELFF TGTGCCAGCAGCTTTGCCCGGGGTGACACCGGGGAGCTGTTTTTT
TRBJ2-7 NA TRBV10-3 NA CAISEWEQASYEQYF TGTGCCATCAGTGAGTGGGAACAAGCCTCCTACGAGCAGTACTTC
TRBJ2-3 TRBD2 TRBV5-1 few CASSFLAGGSSDTQYF TGCGCCAGCAGCTTCTTGGCGGGGGGCAGCTCAGATACGCAGTATTTT
TRBJ1-4 TRBD1 TRBV5-6 NA CASSLGDRAREKLFF TGTGCCAGCAGCTTGGGGGACAGGGCCCGTGAAAAACTGTTTTTT